These T cell receptor beta chains were read from a single sample in a study of early T cells in non-severe SARS-CoV-2 infection. TCRdb reprocessed the 5' RACE reads via MiXCR and lists one record per CDR3 protein. The data contain some 57,000 distinct CDR3 sequences, about a tenth of them singletons. The source material was whole blood. These receptors all come from an adult who was a healthcare worker with PCR-confirmed SARS-CoV-2 infection or an uninfected control (not recorded which). Each CDR3 is given without its conserved first and last residue.

v_call	cdr3_aa
TRBV12-3/TRBV12-4	ASSLAFDTEAF
TRBV5-8	ASSLARSLALSLH
TRBV9	ASSGTGTSGTDTQY
TRBV4-1	ASSLSPKDKTQY
TRBV6-5	ASSRSGDGTQY
TRBV19	ASSISRQGGQPQH
TRBV18	ASSLQENTEAF
TRBV5-1	ACRDSNNNEQF
TRBV12-3/TRBV12-4	ASGLGGRAGELF
TRBV7-2	ASSFGVHGYT
TRBV5-1	ASSLSKTQY
TRBV12-3/TRBV12-4	ASSQGVEQY
TRBV6-1	ASRSGTTWRDTEAF
TRBV18	ASSPPTSYEQY
TRBV12-3/TRBV12-4	ASSPEAGNFAETQY
TRBV29-1	SVTVANTDTQY
TRBV9	ASSAKADRPQETQY
TRBV30	AWTSGGANQPQH
TRBV4-1	ASSQGRAIHSYEQY
TRBV7-8	ASSLGLSTDTQY
TRBV6-1	ASRAYEQY
TRBV12-3/TRBV12-4	ASSYPINSPLH
TRBV7-6	ASSSGTGQH
TRBV12-3/TRBV12-4	ASSSSWTTYHEQF
TRBV4-1	ASSQVRGAVNTEAF
TRBV4-1	ASSQEYQGGGLNTEAF
TRBV7-9	AGGPHTGELF
TRBV12-3/TRBV12-4	ASSPITDTQY
TRBV10-3	AIRDQDYEQY
TRBV10-2	ASSGLAGGSSDTQY
TRBV6-5	ASSKTLRTEAF
TRBV11-2	ASRRGYTGELF
TRBV3-1	ASSQGSGQDTEAF
TRBV15	ATSGTLNEQF
TRBV4-1	ASSQRTVGGTRNLVAKNIQY
TRBV19	ASSIPGRFYGYT